These T cell receptor beta chains were read from a single sample in a study of shared clonotypes between healthy human individuals. Produced via immunoSEQ multiplex PCR; TCRdb's table is partial and in-frame only. The data hold fewer than 600,000 clones, with roughly 72% observed a single time. Sequenced input: PBMCs. The receptors were sampled from a woman between 40 and 55 years old in good health. Some clones in this sample may be carry-over from other donors' samples. Both conserved end residues are part of each CDR3. The D gene is left open where the match is weak. Only part of the rows carry a size: once, few, many, or a class if the clone is expanded.

NA,TRBJ1-1,TRBV6-1,13,NA,TGTGCCAGCAGTACGACAGGAATCACTGAAGCTTTCTTT,CASSTTGITEAFF
NA,TRBJ2-7,TRBV7-9,13,NA,TGTGCCAGCAGCTCCCAGCGTTCCTACGAGCAGTACTTC,CASSSQRSYEQYF
NA,TRBJ2-3,TRBV30,12,NA,TGTGCCTGGAGCCTGACAGGTGATACGCAGTATTTT,CAWSLTGDTQYF
NA,TRBJ2-2,TRBV15,16,NA,TGTGCCACCAGCAGGGCCGGGACGGAGAACACCGGGGAGCTGTTTTTT,CATSRAGTENTGELFF
NA,TRBJ1-2,TRBV5-6,14,TRBD1,TGTGCCAGCAGCTTTCGACAGGGGACGAATGGCTACACCTTC,CASSFRQGTNGYTF
NA,TRBJ1-6,TRBV28,15,NA,TGTGCCAGCAGGGAGGCTCCGTCCTATAATTCACCCCTCCACTTT,CASREAPSYNSPLHF
NA,TRBJ2-7,TRBV23-1,15,NA,TGCGCCAGCAGTCAATCCCGGCAGGGTACCTACGAGCAGTACTTC,CASSQSRQGTYEQYF
once,TRBJ2-1,TRBV5-4,18,TRBD2,TGTGCCAGCAGCCGGGGACAGTCCGGGACTAGCGCCTACAATGAGCAGTTCTTC,CASSRGQSGTSAYNEQFF
NA,TRBJ1-1,TRBV6-6,12,NA,TGTGCCGGCAGCCAAGTGGTTTTTGAAGCTTTCTTT,CAGSQVVFEAFF
NA,TRBJ1-5,TRBV5-1,17,TRBD1,TGCGCCAGCAGCTTGGGGGACAGGGCTGACAGCAATCAGCCCCAGCATTTT,CASSLGDRADSNQPQHF
NA,TRBJ2-3,TRBV28,14,NA,TGTGCCAGCAGTAAACAGGGAAGCTCAGATACGCAGTATTTT,CASSKQGSSDTQYF
few,TRBJ2-2,TRBV7-3,15,NA,TGTGCCAGCAGCTTGGTTGGGGGGAACACCGGGGAGCTGTTTTTT,CASSLVGGNTGELFF
NA,TRBJ2-1,TRBV19,12,NA,TGTGCCAGTAGTACGGGGGCTGATGAGCAGTTCTTC,CASSTGADEQFF
NA,TRBJ1-2,TRBV7-2,13,TRBD1,TGTGCCAGCAGCCCGGACAGGAACTATGGCTACACCTTC,CASSPDRNYGYTF
once,TRBJ2-1,TRBV20-1,10,NA,TGCAGTGCGGCCCGGGCGGAGCAGTTCTTC,CSAARAEQFF
NA,TRBJ2-7,TRBV5-6,13,TRBD2,TGTGCCAGCAGCTTAGGACTAGCGGGGGAGCAGTACTTC,CASSLGLAGEQYF
NA,TRBJ2-7,TRBV11-2,14,TRBD2,TGTGCCAGCAGCTTACCCGGGACTAGCTACGAGCAGTACTTC,CASSLPGTSYEQYF
NA,TRBJ1-3,TRBV2,15,NA,TGTGCCAGCAGTGAAGGGATGGCGACTGGAAACACCATATATTTT,CASSEGMATGNTIYF
NA,TRBJ1-4,TRBV20-1,11,NA,TGCAGTGCTAGGTCAGGGGAAAAACTGTTTTTT,CSARSGEKLFF
NA,TRBJ1-2,TRBV7-2,14,TRBD1,TGTGCCAGCAGCAGACCGGGACAGGTCTATGGCTACACCTTC,CASSRPGQVYGYTF
NA,TRBJ2-1,TRBV7-9,11,NA,TGTGCCAGTACACCAGGGTTTGAGCAGTTCTTC,CASTPGFEQFF
NA,TRBJ1-3,TRBV28,14,TRBD1,TGTGCCAGCAGAAGGGACAGGGTCGCAAACACCATATATTTT,CASRRDRVANTIYF
NA,TRBJ1-2,TRBV9,14,NA,TGTGCCAGCAGCGGAGGAGTGACCAACTATGGCTACACCTTC,CASSGGVTNYGYTF
NA,TRBJ2-7,TRBV7-2,14,TRBD2,TGTGCCAGCAGCTTTAGCGGGAGCTCCTACGAGCAGTACTTC,CASSFSGSSYEQYF
NA,TRBJ2-2,TRBV28,14,TRBD1,TGTGCCAGCAGTTTAGTCAGGGGGCAGGGGGAGCTGTTTTTT,CASSLVRGQGELFF
NA,TRBJ2-1,TRBV6-6,11,NA,TGTGCCAGCAGCCCTGGTCGTGAGCAGTTCTTC,CASSPGREQFF
NA,TRBJ1-1,TRBV27,14,NA,TGTGCCAGCAGTTTATCTTACAGGGACACTGAAGCTTTCTTT,CASSLSYRDTEAFF
NA,TRBJ1-1,TRBV5-1,15,TRBD1,TGCGCCAGCAGCTTGGAGGGACAGGAAGCCACTGAAGCTTTCTTT,CASSLEGQEATEAFF
NA,TRBJ2-7,TRBV5-4,14,NA,TGTGCCAGCAGCTTGGGACTAGAATCCTACGAGCAGTACTTC,CASSLGLESYEQYF
NA,TRBJ1-2,TRBV27,13,NA,TGTGCCAGCATGGGATTGGGGGGCTATGGCTACACCTTC,CASMGLGGYGYTF
NA,TRBJ2-7,TRBV30,13,TRBD2,TGTGCCTGGAGGTGGACTAGTCAAGGCGAGCAGTACTTC,CAWRWTSQGEQYF
NA,TRBJ2-7,TRBV10-2,14,TRBD1,TGCGCCAGCAGTATGACAGGGGGGTCCTACGAGCAGTACTTC,CASSMTGGSYEQYF
NA,TRBJ2-7,TRBV6-1,16,NA,TGTGCCAGCAGTGAACGGGCAGGCGCGGAGGGCTACGAGCAGCACTTC,CASSERAGAEGYEQHF
many,TRBJ2-3,TRBV28,13,NA,TGTGCCAGCAGTTTAGGTGGAGGGTATACGCAGTATTTT,CASSLGGGYTQYF
NA,TRBJ2-2,TRBV4-2,18,TRBD2,TGTGCCAGCAGCCAAGCAGAACTAGCGGGAGAGGCAACCGGGGAGCTGTTTTTT,CASSQAELAGEATGELFF
NA,TRBJ2-2,TRBV7-2,14,NA,TGTGCCAGCAGCTTAGGAACTAGAGTCGGGGAGCTGTTTTTT,CASSLGTRVGELFF
NA,TRBJ2-5,TRBV2,13,NA,TGTGCCAGCAGCGACCCCTCTCCGGAGACCCAGTACTTC,CASSDPSPETQYF
few,TRBJ1-5,TRBV27,15,TRBD1,TGTGCCAGCAGTATACAGGGGATTAGCAATCAGCCCCAGCATTTT,CASSIQGISNQPQHF
NA,TRBJ2-2,TRBV4-3,16,NA,TGCGCCAGCAGTCGGAGGGCTACCACGAACACCGGGGAGCTGTTTTTT,CASSRRATTNTGELFF
NA,TRBJ2-1,TRBV5-1,15,NA,TGCGCCAGCAGCTTGTTTATCGGTGGGGGCAATGAGCAGTTCTTC,CASSLFIGGGNEQFF
NA,TRBJ2-7,TRBV28,14,TRBD1,TGTGCCAGCAGCTGGGATCAGGGGGTCCCCGAGCAGTACTTC,CASSWDQGVPEQYF
NA,TRBJ2-7,TRBV12-5,15,NA,TGTGCTAGTGGTTCCCGATATTCGAGCTCCTACGAGCAGTACTTC,CASGSRYSSSYEQYF
once,TRBJ2-7,TRBV6-5,15,TRBD2,TGTGCCAGCAGGCGGACTAGCGGGGACTCCTACGAGCAGTACTTC,CASRRTSGDSYEQYF
NA,TRBJ2-1,TRBV6-1,13,TRBD2,TGTGCCATCCTAGCGGGGCCCTGGAATGAGCAGTTCTTC,CAILAGPWNEQFF
NA,TRBJ1-1,TRBV9,14,NA,TGTGCCAGCAGCGTAGGGTGGCGGAGCACTGAAGCTTTCTTT,CASSVGWRSTEAFF
NA,TRBJ2-5,TRBV19,13,NA,TGTGCCAGTAGGAGCGGAGGACAAGAGACCCAGTACTTC,CASRSGGQETQYF
NA,TRBJ2-4,TRBV28,12,NA,TGTGCCAGCAGGGGGGACAAAAACATTCAGTACTTC,CASRGDKNIQYF
medium-sized,TRBJ1-5,TRBV7-8,14,NA,TGTGCCAGCAGCGGGAGAGGGGTTCGTCAGCCCCAGCATTTT,CASSGRGVRQPQHF
NA,TRBJ2-3,TRBV9,14,NA,TGTGCCAGCAGCGTAGTGACAGACACAGATACGCAGTATTTT,CASSVVTDTDTQYF
few,TRBJ1-1,TRBV7-9,13,NA,TGTGCCAGCAGCTTAGAAGGGGGGATTGGAACTTTCTTT,CASSLEGGIGTFF
NA,TRBJ1-1,TRBV5-1,15,TRBD1,TGCGCCAGCAGCTTGCTGACAGGGATGAACACTGAAGCTTTCTTT,CASSLLTGMNTEAFF
few,TRBJ1-1,TRBV27,16,TRBD1,TGTGCCAGCAGCCGGGGGACAGGGGGCATGAACACTGAAGCTTTCTTT,CASSRGTGGMNTEAFF
NA,TRBJ1-3,TRBV30,17,TRBD1,TGTGCCTGGAGTTCGGGGACAGGGGTCCTCTCTGGAAACACCATATATTTT,CAWSSGTGVLSGNTIYF
NA,TRBJ2-2,TRBV4-2,16,TRBD1,TGTGCCAGCAGCCCCCGGGACAGGGCGACCACCGGGGAGCTGTTTTTT,CASSPRDRATTGELFF